Following are 17 T cell receptor beta chains from one sample sequenced in a study of early T cells in non-severe SARS-CoV-2 infection. One entry per CDR3 protein results from TCRdb running MiXCR on the 5' RACE reads. Here the sample spans about 21,000 distinct CDR3 sequences, less than 7.5% being singletons. The specimen was whole blood, collected at baseline. The receptors here all came from an adult who was a healthcare worker with PCR-confirmed SARS-CoV-2 infection or an uninfected control (not recorded which).

The chain joins TRBV9 to TRBJ2-5, with D perhaps being TRBD1 or TRBD2 (6 bases each). Germline CDR1 reads SGDLS; CDR2 reads YYNGEE. The CDR3 runs 13 residues. Trimming cost V 2 bases and J 5 bases, with 10 bases left between them. For the CDR3, the DNA is TGTGCCAGCAGCGTGAGAGGGGGGGAGACCCAGTACTTC. It translates to CASSVRGGETQYF.

This clonotype was seen many times. This chain joins TRBV21-1 and TRBJ2-7. TRBV21-1 counts as a pseudogene. This CDR3 is built from 12 residues. CDR3 bases: TGTGCCAGCAGCAAAGGGGACTACGAGCAGTACTTC. It is translated as CASSKGDYEQYF.

At least ten counts were recorded for this clonotype. The chain is built from TRBV7-9 and TRBJ2-2; TRBD1 agrees at 7 bases. This CDR3 has 18 residues. Germline V gene sequence: CDR1 SEHNR, CDR2 FQNEAQ (reference sequence). The V gene end was trimmed by 4 bases and the J gene end by 5 bases; junction bases not matched to a gene: 16. CDR3 DNA: TGTGCCAGCAGCTCAATCCGAGGGGCAGACAGGGTGACCGGGGAGCTGTTTTTT. This translates into CASSSIRGADRVTGELFF.

This clonotype was picked up a small number of times. This chain links TRBV20-1 with TRBJ2-3; 11 positions match TRBD2. Germline CDR1 and CDR2: DFQATT and SNEGSKA (reference sequence). Unmatched junction bases numbered 6, after V lost 3 bases and J lost 4 bases. CDR3 length equals 15 residues. CDR3 sequence (DNA): TGCAGTGCTAGGCTAGCGGGGGGTAGGGCAGATACGCAGTATTTT. This gives the protein CSARLAGGRADTQYF.

This clonotype was counted at least ten times. The chain recombines TRBV5-6 with TRBJ2-7, with D perhaps TRBD1 (5 bases). The CDR3 is 15 residues long. V lost 2 bases, J lost 0 bases, and 12 bases lay in between. Germline V lookup: CDR1 SGHDT, CDR2 YYEEEE. CDR3 in amino acids: CASSLGQGYSYEQYF. CDR3 DNA sequence: TGTGCCAGCAGCTTAGGGCAGGGCTACTCCTACGAGCAGTACTTC.

This clonotype was detected ten times or more. The chain uses TRBV5-5 and TRBJ2-3; D is undetermined. Germline loops: CDR1 SGHKS, CDR2 YYEKEE (reference sequence). The CDR3 is 16 residues long. V was pared by 1 base and J by 1 base, with 13 bases between. The CDR3, as DNA: TGTGCCAGCAGCTTGCGGCCGGGTTGGGGCACAGATACGCAGTATTTT. Residues: CASSLRPGWGTDTQYF. Complete variable domain (other parts from reference TRBV5-5 and TRBJ2-3): DAGVTQSPTHLIKTRGQQVTLRCSPISGHKSVSWYQQVLGQGPQFIFQYYEKEERGRGNFPDRFSARQFPNYSSELNVNALLLGDSALYLCASSLRPGWGTDTQYFGPGTRLTVL.

In its sample, this clonotype was seen a few times. This rearrangement joins TRBV14 to TRBJ2-4, with TRBD2 identical over 9 bases. Germline values: CDR1 SGHDN, CDR2 FVKESK. The CDR3 extends over 13 amino acids. Trimming at V came to 0 bases and at J to 13 bases, leaving 4 bases not matched to a gene. The DNA for the CDR3 is TGTGCCAGCAGCCAAGAGTTAGCGGGGGAACAGTACTTC. This codes for CASSQELAGEQYF.

This clonotype was recorded at least ten times. The J gene is TRBJ2-3, the V gene TRBV7-9; D may be TRBD1 or TRBD2 (5 bases each). This CDR3 region has 15 residues. Germline loops: CDR1 SEHNR, CDR2 FQNEAQ (reference sequence). Trimming cost V 6 bases and J 3 bases, with 16 bases left between them. CDR3: CASRSRGGLTDTQYF. The CDR3 DNA is TGTGCCAGCAGGTCAAGGGGCGGACTTACAGATACGCAGTATTTT.

The V call is TRBV12-3 or TRBV12-4, the J call TRBJ2-7, with 8 bases fitting TRBD1. CDR3 size: 14 residues. V was clipped by 6 bases and J by 4 bases; unmatched bases: 8. The CDR3 DNA follows: TGTGCCAGCAGCACGACAGGGGCTACGTACGAGCAGTACTTC. This sequence encodes CASSTTGATYEQYF.

This clonotype turned up a few times. This chain joins TRBV5-1 and TRBJ2-7, with no clear D. This CDR3 spans 14 amino acids. The germline gives CDR1 SGHRS, CDR2 YFSETQ. Deletions cut 0 bases from V and 2 bases from J, with 9 bases between. The CDR3 spells CASSLDRATYEQYF. The CDR3 DNA follows: TGCGCCAGCAGCTTGGACCGAGCAACCTACGAGCAGTACTTC.

This clonotype showed up just a few times. CDR3: CAWRFPGGEQFF. CDR3 DNA sequence: TGTGCCTGGAGGTTCCCAGGGGGTGAGCAGTTCTTC. The chain has TRBV30 and TRBJ2-1; 7 nucleotides line up with TRBD1. Looked up from germline, CDR1 is GTSNPN and CDR2 is SVGIG (reference sequence). The CDR3 consists of 12 residues. J was trimmed by 9 bases and V by 3 bases; bases with no gene match: 5. Full variable domain (remainder filled in from reference TRBV30 and TRBJ2-1): SQTIHQWPATLVQPVGSPLSLECTVEGTSNPNLYWYRQAAGRGLQLLFYSVGIGQISSEVPQNLSASRPQDRQFILSSKKLLLSDSGFYLCAWRFPGGEQFFGPGTRLTVL.

This clonotype was found a few times. The CDR3 region is CASSLTTELYGYTF. Written as DNA, the CDR3 is TGTGCCAGCAGCTTAACGACAGAGCTCTATGGCTACACCTTC. The V gene is TRBV11-2, the J gene TRBJ1-2, with a tentative D call TRBD1 (5 bases). Germline CDR1 is SGHAT and CDR2 is FQNNGV. V lost 2 bases, J lost 4 bases, and 11 bases lay in between. The CDR3 contains 14 residues.

This clonotype was counted ten times or more. Here the CDR3 DNA reads TGTGCCAGCAGCTTACCCGGGCCCACGGGAGAGACCCAGTACTTC. Translating it yields CASSLPGPTGETQYF. The V call is TRBV7-3, the J call TRBJ2-5; D gene uncertain. V was cut by 2 bases and J by 4 bases, with 14 bases left in between. The CDR3 consists of 15 residues. Germline values: CDR1 SGHTA, CDR2 FQGTGA.

This clonotype was counted many times. The V call is TRBV20-1, the J call TRBJ2-1, with unresolved D. The CDR3 has 13 residues. The V gene lost 3 bases and the J gene lost 4 bases, with 10 bases spanning the gap. The germline CDR1 and CDR2 sequences are DFQATT and SNEGSKA (reference sequence). CDR3 protein: CSASPRAYNEQFF. The CDR3 coding sequence is TGCAGTGCTAGTCCTCGGGCTTACAATGAGCAGTTCTTC.

This clonotype has ten or more counts. J is TRBJ1-4 and V is TRBV19; D is unclear. V dropped 3 bases and J dropped 4 bases, with 9 bases sitting between them. This CDR3 contains 14 residues. Germline CDR1 LNHDA, CDR2 SQIVND (reference sequence). Here the CDR3 reads CASSIGRSNEKLFF. In DNA, the CDR3 is TGTGCCAGTAGTATCGGCAGAAGTAATGAAAAACTGTTTTTT.

This clonotype was picked up many times. The chain links TRBV4-3 to TRBJ2-7; 11 bases align to TRBD2. Germline loops: CDR1 LGHNA, CDR2 YSLEER. This CDR3 comprises 18 residues. V was pared by 0 bases and J by 2 bases, with 9 bases of the junction left unmatched. The DNA for the CDR3 is TGCGCCAGCAGCCAAGACCTACAAGGGACTAGCGGAACCTACGAGCAGTACTTC. It translates to CASSQDLQGTSGTYEQYF.

This clonotype came up many times. The rearrangement joins TRBV18 to TRBJ1-4; a possible D gene is TRBD1 (5 bases). The V and J ends lost 6 bases and 7 bases respectively, with 12 bases between them. The CDR3 spans 13 residues. Germline V gene data show CDR1 as KGHSH and CDR2 as LQKENI. The CDR3 reads CASSTDTSEKLFF. CDR3 coding DNA: TGTGCCAGCTCTACGGACACGAGTGAAAAACTGTTTTTT.